The next 13 T cell receptor beta chains were all read from a single sample in a study of T cell repertoires in cytomegalovirus infection (dated by TCRdb to the late 2010s). Sequencing relied on an Illumina HiSeq 1500. TCRdb trimmed public reads at Q25 via fastp, called clones via MiXCR and kept in-frame beta chains. Every entry covers one CDR3 protein and lists the most common genes and DNA from its rows. The table for this sample lists 300,000 to 400,000 distinct CDR3 sequences; 15% to 20% of them were counted only once. The ten largest make up around 8.6% of the sample. Sequencing was done on a sample of PBMCs. Receptors were obtained from a human donor in good health (CMV status not recorded). Some clones in this sample may be carry-over from other donors' samples.

The chain carries TRBV5-5 and TRBJ2-1; D may be TRBD1 or TRBD2 (5 bases each). The CDR3 totals 16 residues. Germline assignment: CDR1 SGHKS and CDR2 YYEKEE (reference sequence). The V and J ends lost 4 bases and 8 bases respectively, with 22 bases between them. CDR3 DNA: TGTGCCAGCAGCGGGAGAGGAGTGCGGCCAGGGCATGAGCAGTTCTTC. Translating it yields CASSGRGVRPGHEQFF.

This chain uses TRBV28 with TRBJ1-1, with no clear D. CDR3 size: 11 residues. Germline V gives CDR1 MDHEN, CDR2 SYDVKM. V lost 6 bases to trimming and J lost 4 bases, with 6 bases between them. The chain's CDR3 is CASSSITEAFF. The DNA for the CDR3 is TGTGCCAGCAGCTCGATCACTGAAGCTTTCTTT.

A few counts support this clonotype. This chain uses TRBV7-4 with TRBJ2-5; D remains ambiguous. The V end lost 8 bases, the J end lost 4 bases, and 5 bases lay between the germline ends. CDR1 SGHVT and CDR2 SQSDAQ come from the germline V gene. The CDR3 runs to 10 residues. The CDR3 nucleotides are TGTGCCAGCTTGGGAGAGACCCAGTACTTC. Translated: CASLGETQYF. Supplemented by reference TRBV7-4 and TRBJ2-5, the full variable domain reads GAGVSQSPRYKVAKRGRDVALRCDSISGHVTLYWYRQTLGQGSEVLTYSQSDAQRDKSGRPSGRFSAERPERSVSTLKIQRTEQGDSAVYLCASLGETQYFGPGTRLLVL.

This clonotype has more than one count but fewer than ten. This chain links TRBV7-9 with TRBJ2-2, with D unresolved. Germline V gene data show CDR1 as SEHNR and CDR2 as FQNEAQ (reference sequence). There are 16 residues in the CDR3. V gave up 4 bases and J gave up 3 bases, with 15 bases separating them. The CDR3 loop reads CASSYAGRRHTGELFF. The CDR3 DNA reads TGTGCCAGCAGCTACGCCGGGCGCAGGCACACCGGGGAGCTGTTTTTT.

This clonotype was counted at least ten times. This chain connects TRBV7-2 to TRBJ2-7; maybe TRBD2 (5 bases). The CDR3 consists of 13 residues. V gave up 0 bases and J gave up 2 bases, with 5 bases separating them. Germline values: CDR1 SGHTA, CDR2 FQGNSA. The CDR3 coding sequence is TGTGCCAGCAGCTTAGCGGGAGCCTACGAGCAGTACTTC. Its protein product is CASSLAGAYEQYF. The variable domain in full, with the rest retrieved from reference TRBV7-2 and TRBJ2-7, is GAGVSQSPSNKVTEKGKDVELRCDPISGHTALYWYRQSLGQGLEFLIYFQGNSAPDKSGLPSDRFSAERTGGSVSTLTIQRTQQEDSAVYLCASSLAGAYEQYFGPGTRLTVT.

This clonotype was detected only a few times. This sequence joins TRBV15 and TRBJ1-4; a possible D gene is TRBD1 (5 bases). This CDR3 has 18 amino acids. V was pared by 0 bases and J by 0 bases, with 14 bases between. The germline gives CDR1 LNHNV, CDR2 YYDKDF (reference sequence). For the CDR3, the DNA is TGTGCCACCAGCAGAGATTGGGGGGACGGGACAACTAATGAAAAACTGTTTTTT. It translates to CATSRDWGDGTTNEKLFF.

The V and J genes are TRBV19 and TRBJ1-5, with D perhaps matching TRBD1 (5 bases). With 8 bases removed from V and 4 bases from J, the gap between germline ends came to 15 bases. The germline gives CDR1 LNHDA, CDR2 SQIVND (reference sequence). This CDR3 region has 14 residues. The CDR3 loop is CASGGGVGNQPQHF. CDR3 nucleotides: TGTGCCAGTGGGGGAGGGGTAGGGAATCAGCCCCAGCATTTT.

This clonotype was seen many times. The gene calls are TRBV7-8 and TRBJ2-7; D not certain. The CDR3 has 11 amino acids. Trimming removed 5 bases from V and 3 bases from J, with 5 bases in between. Germline V gene sequence: CDR1 SGHVS, CDR2 FQNEAQ. This chain's CDR3 is CASSNLYEQYF. The DNA of the CDR3 is TGTGCCAGCAGCAACCTCTACGAGCAGTACTTC.

This clonotype was counted between two and nine times. This chain connects TRBV3-1 to TRBJ1-4, with D possibly being TRBD1 (5 bases). Germline values: CDR1 LGHDT, CDR2 YNNKEL (reference sequence). V gave up 8 bases and J gave up 7 bases, with 14 bases separating them. This CDR3 is built from 13 residues. The CDR3 protein is CASLGTGSEKLFF. CDR3 bases: TGTGCCAGCCTGGGGACGGGGAGTGAAAAACTGTTTTTT.

This clonotype was found a few times. The V gene is TRBV4-2, the J gene TRBJ1-1; D gene uncertain. Germline V gene sequence: CDR1 LGHNA, CDR2 YNFKEQ. The CDR3 has 17 residues. Trimming removed 4 bases at V and 0 bases at J, with 18 bases between. The CDR3 nucleotides are TGTGCCAGCAGCCCCACCGCCGGGAACTTAATGAACACTGAAGCTTTCTTT. Protein sequence: CASSPTAGNLMNTEAFF.

This chain joins TRBV18 and TRBJ2-7; the D call may be TRBD1 or TRBD2 (5 bases each). Trimming took 3 bases from V and 2 from J, leaving 14 bases between them. The germline V gene has CDR1 KGHSH and CDR2 LQKENI. The CDR3 has 15 residues. The CDR3 DNA reads TGTGCCAGCTCACCCCCGGGACGCTCGACCTACGAGCAGTACTTC. Translating it yields CASSPPGRSTYEQYF.

The J gene is TRBJ1-2, the V gene TRBV27; D ambiguous. Germline V gene data show CDR1 as MNHEY and CDR2 as SMNVEV (reference sequence). The germline V and J ends were trimmed by 7 bases and 6 bases, with 18 bases remaining between them. The CDR3 is 14 residues long. CDR3 DNA sequence: TGTGCCAGCACCCCTCATGGGTCACTGAATGGCTACACCTTC. Translated, it gives CASTPHGSLNGYTF.

This clonotype came up a few times. The rearrangement joins TRBV29-1 to TRBJ2-1, with 14 bases that match TRBD2. J gave up 12 bases and V 4 bases, and 17 bases lay outside the gene matches. The length of the CDR3 is 17 residues. Germline assignment: CDR1 SQVTM and CDR2 ANQGSEA. CDR3 nucleotides: TGCAGCGTTGGGCAACCAACTGGGACTAGCGGGAGTAGGTTGCAGTTCTTC. Protein sequence: CSVGQPTGTSGSRLQFF.